The T cell receptor beta chain described here comes from a study of CD8 T cells in Susac syndrome. Study-level results: It was acknowledged in the study that its TCR sequencing and HLA analysis involved a relatively small number of individuals.

The authors reverse transcribed roughly 0.5 to 1 ug RNA with random hexamers. TCRdb analysed the immunoSEQ multiplex PCR reads with MiXCR anew, one entry per CDR3 protein. The sample holds approximately 100,000 distinct CDR3 sequences, around 97% seen once. Note on this clonotype: The target antigen is unknown.

TCR beta was sequenced from blood CD8+ and CD4+ T cells. While CD8+ and CD4+ T cells were isolated negatively, TEMRA cells were enriched by FACS. The J segment lost 7 bases and the V segment lost 4 bases, leaving 12 bases of the junction unmatched. Germline V gene sequence: CDR1 MNHEY, CDR2 SVGAGI. The length of the CDR3 is 17 residues. The material sequenced was CD4+ T cells from PBMCs. The chain couples TRBV6-5 to TRBJ2-4; TRBD1 aligns across 11 bases. The source of this sequence is a human donor in good health. The chain's CDR3 is CASSSGTGGLMVNIQYF. In DNA, the CDR3 is TGTGCCAGCAGTTCCGGGACAGGGGGATTAATGGTGAACATTCAGTACTTC.